The 4 T cell receptor beta chains presented below share a single source sample, sequenced in a study of early T cells in non-severe SARS-CoV-2 infection. In TCRdb, the 5' RACE reads were re-called with MiXCR into one record per CDR3 protein. This sample has roughly 28,000 distinct CDR3 sequences; roughly 5.4% occur once, and the top ten carry 2% to 3%. The sample comprised whole blood. These receptors were taken from an adult who was a healthcare worker with PCR-confirmed SARS-CoV-2 infection or an uninfected control (not recorded which).

This clonotype came up many times. CDR3 sequence (DNA): TGTGCCAGCAGCTTGTACAGGGCCGCGGGGGAGACCCAGTACTTC. This gives the protein CASSLYRAAGETQYF. This chain links TRBV5-4 with TRBJ2-5, with D perhaps assigned TRBD1 or TRBD2 (6 bases each). CDR1 is SGHNT and CDR2 is YYREEE in the germline V gene (reference sequence). V lost 1 base and J 5 bases, leaving 15 bases between the germline ends. The CDR3 totals 15 residues.

The V and J genes are TRBV7-9 and TRBJ2-2, with TRBD2 matching 7 bases. V lost 5 bases and J lost 7; bases outside the gene matches: 10. This CDR3 comprises 15 residues. Germline-derived CDR1 and CDR2 are SEHNR and FQNEAQ (reference sequence). The CDR3 nucleotides are TGTGCCAGCAGCCCGAGGACTAGTCTGGGCGGGGAGCTGTTTTTT. This translates into CASSPRTSLGGELFF.

This rearrangement joins TRBV6-1 to TRBJ2-4; D is possibly TRBD1 (5 bases). Germline V gene data show CDR1 as MNHNS and CDR2 as SASEGT. The V and J ends lost 3 bases and 2 bases respectively, with 20 bases between them. The CDR3 sequence is 18 residues long. CDR3 in DNA: TGTGCCAGCAGTGAGCAAGGCGTTATGGGGCTATCCAAAAACATTCAGTACTTC. As protein: CASSEQGVMGLSKNIQYF.

Many counts were recorded for this clonotype. The chain combines TRBV20-1 with TRBJ2-1, with D unresolved. This CDR3 contains 14 residues. The germline V gene has CDR1 DFQATT and CDR2 SNEGSKA (reference sequence). V lost 1 base, J lost 4 bases, and 11 bases lay in between. CDR3 DNA: TGCAGTGCTAGAGCCCTCTCCGGGTACAATGAGCAGTTCTTC. Protein: CSARALSGYNEQFF.